This T cell receptor (beta chain) was found in a study of T cell changes during pregnancy in multiple sclerosis (dated by TCRdb to between 2018 and 2021). With respect to the entire study: Changes in the T cell repertoire over the course of pregnancy were examined in this study in women with multiple sclerosis.

With regard to this clone: Its specific antigen is unknown. No base quality values were provided; no much bigger clone lies one nucleotide off.

Libraries were constructed by the immunoSEQ multiplex PCR assay. The table comes from immuneACCESS by way of TCRdb, which keeps in-frame sequences with V and J called. Part of the clones is missing from these tables; in studies checked, under half for an unresolved V gene and the rest for unknown reasons. For this sample there are about 100,000 clones; about 90% appear just once. About 1.9% of the sample lies in the top ten. The CDR3, from cysteine to phenylalanine, totals 11 residues. Left in the record is the CDR3 DNA by itself, 33 bases read in frame from the first base. The junction shows trimming of 10 bases on V and 4 bases on J, and the gene matches do not reach 4 bases of it. Per the germline V gene, SNHLY is the CDR1 and FYNNEI is the CDR2.

Recombination linked TRBV2 to TRBJ2-7, and 7 bases in between align with TRBD1. The specimen was peripheral blood, collected after pregnancy. The receptor was isolated from a female donor with multiple sclerosis, enrolled in a pregnancy study. This receptor carries the CDR3 CATGQIYEQYF. At the DNA level, the sequence is TGTGCCACGGGACAGATATACGAGCAGTACTTC.